The present T cell receptor beta chain was sequenced within a study of T-cell memory formation after mild COVID-19. Study in general: TCR clusters largely stayed donor specific. Study findings and constraints: Researchers report contracting CD4+ clones mostly in CM and EM, with CD8+ clones in EMRA. Clones contracting across day 15 to 85 had a balanced CD4/CD8 profile; later expanding clones leaned CD4+.

From 5'RACE with constant-segment primers came TCR alpha and TCR beta cDNA libraries that carried sample barcodes and UMIs. TCRdb re-analysed the 5' RACE reads in MiXCR, keeping a single row per CDR3 protein. The repertoire includes 30,000 to 35,000 distinct CDR3 sequences, 7% to 9.5% of them detected once, and just under 30% sits in the top ten. In its sample, this clonotype was seen many times. What it recognizes is unknown. The germline V gene encodes CDR1 SGHRS and CDR2 YFSETQ. The length of the CDR3 is 17 residues. V lost 6 bases to trimming and J lost 4 bases; unmatched junction nucleotides: 8. This TCR was recovered from a man aged 18 to 29 who had mild COVID-19 (a few samples of this study predate the infection). Cell type and time point are not known. The chain links TRBV5-1 to TRBJ2-6, with TRBD2 identical over 12 bases. The sample comprised PBMCs or a T cell subset sorted from them (not recorded which). CDR3: CASNPSGGARGANVLTF. The CDR3 DNA follows: TGCGCCAGCAACCCTAGCGGGGGGGCCCGAGGGGCCAACGTCCTGACTTTC. Full variable domain (missing parts from reference TRBV5-1 and TRBJ2-6): KAGVTQTPRYLIKTRGQQVTLSCSPISGHRSVSWYQQTPGQGLQFLFEYFSETQRNKGNFPGRFSGRQFSNSRSEMNVSTLELGDSALYLCASNPSGGARGANVLTFGAGSRLTVL.